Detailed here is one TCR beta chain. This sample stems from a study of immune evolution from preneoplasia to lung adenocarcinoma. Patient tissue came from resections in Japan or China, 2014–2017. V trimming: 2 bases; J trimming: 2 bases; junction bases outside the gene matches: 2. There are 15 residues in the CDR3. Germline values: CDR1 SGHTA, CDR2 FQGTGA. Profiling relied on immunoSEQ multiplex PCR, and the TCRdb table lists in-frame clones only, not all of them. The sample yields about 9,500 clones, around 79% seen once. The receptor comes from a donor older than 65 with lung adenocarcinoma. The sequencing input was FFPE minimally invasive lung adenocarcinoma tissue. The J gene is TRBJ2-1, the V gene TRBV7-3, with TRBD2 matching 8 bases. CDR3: CASSLAGGPYNEQFF. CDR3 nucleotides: TGTGCCAGCAGCTTAGCGGGAGGCCCCTACAATGAGCAGTTCTTC.